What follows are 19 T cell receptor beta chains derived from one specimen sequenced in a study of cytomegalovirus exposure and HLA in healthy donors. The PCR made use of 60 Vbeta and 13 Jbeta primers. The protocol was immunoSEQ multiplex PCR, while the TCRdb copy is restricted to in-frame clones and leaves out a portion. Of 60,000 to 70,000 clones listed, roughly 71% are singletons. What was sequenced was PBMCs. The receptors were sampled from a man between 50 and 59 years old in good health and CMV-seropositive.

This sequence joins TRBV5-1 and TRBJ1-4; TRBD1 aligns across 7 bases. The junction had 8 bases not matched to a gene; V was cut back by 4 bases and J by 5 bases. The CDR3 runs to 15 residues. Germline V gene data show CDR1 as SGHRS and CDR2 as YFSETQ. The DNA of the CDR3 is TGCGCCAGCAGCAGGGTGACAGGGTCCAATGAAAAACTGTTTTTT. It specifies CASSRVTGSNEKLFF.

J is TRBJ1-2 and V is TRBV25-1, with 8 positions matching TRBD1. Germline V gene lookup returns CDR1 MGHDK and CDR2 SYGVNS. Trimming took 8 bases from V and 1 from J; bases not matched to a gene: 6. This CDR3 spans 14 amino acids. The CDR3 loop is CASARTGNNYGYTF. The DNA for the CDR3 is TGTGCCAGCGCCAGGACAGGGAATAACTATGGCTACACCTTC.

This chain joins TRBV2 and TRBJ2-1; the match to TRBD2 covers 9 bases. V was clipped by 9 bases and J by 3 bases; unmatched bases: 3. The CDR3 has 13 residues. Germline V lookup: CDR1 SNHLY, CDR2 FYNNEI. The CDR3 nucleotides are TGTGCCAGGGGAGCGGGGGGCTACAATGAGCAGTTCTTC. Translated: CARGAGGYNEQFF.

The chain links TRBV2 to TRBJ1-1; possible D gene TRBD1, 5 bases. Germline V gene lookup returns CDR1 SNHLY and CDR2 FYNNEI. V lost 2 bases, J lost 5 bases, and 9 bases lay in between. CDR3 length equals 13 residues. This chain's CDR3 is CASSEIGETEAFF. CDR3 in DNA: TGTGCCAGCAGTGAAATAGGGGAAACTGAAGCTTTCTTT.

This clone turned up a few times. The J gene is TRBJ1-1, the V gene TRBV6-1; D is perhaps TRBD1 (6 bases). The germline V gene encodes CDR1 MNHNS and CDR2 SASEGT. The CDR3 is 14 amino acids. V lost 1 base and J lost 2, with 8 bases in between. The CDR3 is CASSEVGANTEAFF. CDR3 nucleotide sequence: TGTGCCAGCAGTGAAGTGGGGGCAAACACTGAAGCTTTCTTT.

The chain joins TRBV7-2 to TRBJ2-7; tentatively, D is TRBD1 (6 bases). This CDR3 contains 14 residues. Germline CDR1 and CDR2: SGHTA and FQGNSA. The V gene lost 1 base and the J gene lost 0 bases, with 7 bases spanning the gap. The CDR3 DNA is TGTGCCAGCAGCTTAGAAGGGGGCTCCTACGAGCAGTACTTC. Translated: CASSLEGGSYEQYF.

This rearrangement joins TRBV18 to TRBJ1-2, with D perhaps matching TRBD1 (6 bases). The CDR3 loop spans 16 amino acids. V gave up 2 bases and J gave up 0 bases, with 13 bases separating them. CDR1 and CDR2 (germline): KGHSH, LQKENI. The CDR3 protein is CASSPYRARANYGYTF. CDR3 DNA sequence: TGTGCCAGCTCACCATACAGGGCCCGAGCTAACTATGGCTACACCTTC. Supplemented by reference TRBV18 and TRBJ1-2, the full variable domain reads NAGVMQNPRHLVRRRGQEARLRCSPMKGHSHVYWYRQLPEEGLKFMVYLQKENIIDESGMPKERFSAEFPKEGPSILRIQQVVRGDSAAYFCASSPYRARANYGYTFGSGTRLTVV.

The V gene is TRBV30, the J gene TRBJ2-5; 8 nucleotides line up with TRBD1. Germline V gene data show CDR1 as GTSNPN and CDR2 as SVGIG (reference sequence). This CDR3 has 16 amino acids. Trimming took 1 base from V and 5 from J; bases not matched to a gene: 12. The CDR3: CAWSERLGAGGETQYF. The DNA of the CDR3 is TGTGCCTGGAGTGAGCGTCTTGGGGCAGGGGGCGAGACCCAGTACTTC.

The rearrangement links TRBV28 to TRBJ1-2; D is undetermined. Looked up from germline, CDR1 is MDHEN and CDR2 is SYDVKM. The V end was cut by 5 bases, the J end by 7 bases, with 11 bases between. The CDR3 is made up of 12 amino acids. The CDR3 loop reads CASSRSGTGYTF. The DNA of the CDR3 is TGTGCCAGCAGTCGGAGCGGCACTGGCTACACCTTC.

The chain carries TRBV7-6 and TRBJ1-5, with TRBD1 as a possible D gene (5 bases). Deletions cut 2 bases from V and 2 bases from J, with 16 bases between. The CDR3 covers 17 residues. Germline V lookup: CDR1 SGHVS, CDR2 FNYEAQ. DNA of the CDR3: TGTGCCAGCAGCTTAATAGGAGGGGATTGGGGCAATCAGCCCCAGCATTTT. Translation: CASSLIGGDWGNQPQHF.

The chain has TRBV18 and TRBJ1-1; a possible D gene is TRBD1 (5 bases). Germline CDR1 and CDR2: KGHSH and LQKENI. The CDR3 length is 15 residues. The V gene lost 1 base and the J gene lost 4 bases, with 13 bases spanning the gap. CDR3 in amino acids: CASSPRWGDPTEAFF. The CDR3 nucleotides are TGTGCCAGCTCACCACGTTGGGGGGATCCCACTGAAGCTTTCTTT.

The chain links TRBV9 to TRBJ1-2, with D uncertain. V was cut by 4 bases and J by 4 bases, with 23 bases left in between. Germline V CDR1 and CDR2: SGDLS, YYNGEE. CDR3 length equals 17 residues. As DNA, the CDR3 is TGTGCCAGCAGCAAAGTAGGTCCGCTACCCGGAGGCTATGGCTACACCTTC. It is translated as CASSKVGPLPGGYGYTF.

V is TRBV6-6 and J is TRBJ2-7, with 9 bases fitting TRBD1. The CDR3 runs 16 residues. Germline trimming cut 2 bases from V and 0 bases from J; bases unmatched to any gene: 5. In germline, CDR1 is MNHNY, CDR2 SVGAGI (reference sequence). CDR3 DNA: TGTGCCAGCAGTTACGACCGGGACAGGGTCTCCTACGAGCAGTACTTC. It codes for CASSYDRDRVSYEQYF.

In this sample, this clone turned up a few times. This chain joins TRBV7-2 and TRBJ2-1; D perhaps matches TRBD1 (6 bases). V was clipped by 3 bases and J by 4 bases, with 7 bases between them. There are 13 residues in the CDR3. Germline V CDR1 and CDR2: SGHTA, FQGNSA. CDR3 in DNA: TGTGCCAGCAGCTTGACAGGTTACAATGAGCAGTTCTTC. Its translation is CASSLTGYNEQFF. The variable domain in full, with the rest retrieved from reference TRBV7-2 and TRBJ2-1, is GAGVSQSPSNKVTEKGKDVELRCDPISGHTALYWYRQSLGQGLEFLIYFQGNSAPDKSGLPSDRFSAERTGGSVSTLTIQRTQQEDSAVYLCASSLTGYNEQFFGPGTRLTVL.

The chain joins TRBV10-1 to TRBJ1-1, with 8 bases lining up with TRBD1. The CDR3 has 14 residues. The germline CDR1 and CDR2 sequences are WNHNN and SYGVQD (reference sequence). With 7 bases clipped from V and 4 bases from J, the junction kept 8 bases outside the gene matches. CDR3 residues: CASNDRGLGTEAFF. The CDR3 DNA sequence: TGCGCCAGCAATGACAGGGGCTTAGGCACTGAAGCTTTCTTT.

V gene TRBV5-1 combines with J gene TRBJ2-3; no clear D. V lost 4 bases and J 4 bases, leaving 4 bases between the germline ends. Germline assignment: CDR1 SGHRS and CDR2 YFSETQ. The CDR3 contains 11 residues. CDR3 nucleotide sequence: TGCGCCAGCAGCGGAGCAGATACGCAGTATTTT. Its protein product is CASSGADTQYF.

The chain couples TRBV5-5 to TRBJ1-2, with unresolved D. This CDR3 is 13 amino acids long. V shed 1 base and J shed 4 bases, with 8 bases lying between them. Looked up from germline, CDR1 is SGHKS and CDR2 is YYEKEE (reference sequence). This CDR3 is CASSLWAPYGYTF. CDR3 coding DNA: TGTGCCAGCAGCTTGTGGGCACCCTATGGCTACACCTTC.

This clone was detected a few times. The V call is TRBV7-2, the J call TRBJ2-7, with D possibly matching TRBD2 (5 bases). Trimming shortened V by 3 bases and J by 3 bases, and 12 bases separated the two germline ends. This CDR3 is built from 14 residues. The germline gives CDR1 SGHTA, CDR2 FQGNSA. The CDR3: CASSFESGGYEQYF. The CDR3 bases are TGTGCCAGCAGCTTTGAAAGTGGAGGCTACGAGCAGTACTTC.

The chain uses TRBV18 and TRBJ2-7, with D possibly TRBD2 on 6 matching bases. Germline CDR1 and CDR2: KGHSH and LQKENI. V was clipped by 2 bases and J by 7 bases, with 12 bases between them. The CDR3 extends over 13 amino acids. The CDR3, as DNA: TGTGCCAGCTCACCATTGACGGAGGGAGAGCAGTACTTC. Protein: CASSPLTEGEQYF.